The text below deals with one T cell receptor (beta chain). This sample is part of a study of control samples from healthy donors and cancer patients. Libraries were prepared by immunoSEQ multiplex PCR; TCRdb keeps only in-frame clonotypes and omits some of them. Among more than 95,000 clones, 85% to 90% were seen once, and the ten largest hold approximately 1.1%. The ends were cut back, 3 bases at V and 5 bases at J, with 18 bases in the middle. From germline, CDR1 is SGDLS and CDR2 YYNGEE. This CDR3 is built from 15 residues. The chain couples TRBV9 to TRBJ2-7; D perhaps matches TRBD2 (6 bases). Specimen: PBMCs. The sequence derives from a woman aged 50 to 60 with colorectal cancer. The CDR3 DNA sequence: TGTGCCAGCAGCGCCCGGGGGTGGGACGTGGACGAGCAGTACTTC. Protein: CASSARGWDVDEQYF.